The next 10 T cell receptor beta chains were all read from a single sample in a study of blood T cell repertoires in COVID-19. Sequencing was performed with immunoSEQ multiplex PCR; in TCRdb, only in-frame clones are kept and a portion is missing. Of approximately 330,000 clones listed, 85% to 90% are singletons. Sequencing input: peripheral blood. These receptors originate from a woman in her thirties or forties with COVID-19, enrolled during active disease.

The V call is TRBV2, the J call TRBJ1-1; the D is unclear. CDR1 and CDR2 from the germline V gene are SNHLY and FYNNEI. The germline V and J ends were trimmed by 3 bases and 3 bases, with 8 bases remaining between them. CDR3 length: 13 amino acids. The CDR3 here is CASSDSPYTEAFF. The CDR3 nucleotides read TGTGCCAGCAGTGATAGCCCTTACACTGAAGCTTTCTTT.

This sequence joins TRBV7-2 and TRBJ2-1, with D hard to call. The germline V and J ends were trimmed by 3 bases and 9 bases, with 6 bases remaining between them. The CDR3 runs 11 residues. Germline values: CDR1 SGHTA, CDR2 FQGNSA. The CDR3 sequence is CASSFFLEQFF. The CDR3 nucleotides read TGTGCCAGCAGCTTCTTCCTTGAGCAGTTCTTC.

There are a few counts of this clone. The chain recombines TRBV9 with TRBJ2-7, with D possibly matching TRBD2 (5 bases). CDR3 length: 17 amino acids. The germline V gene has CDR1 SGDLS and CDR2 YYNGEE. V was trimmed by 0 bases and J by 5 bases, leaving 21 bases between them. The CDR3, as DNA: TGTGCCAGCAGCGTAGACCCCTCCGGCGGGCTCCGCCACGAGCAGTACTTC. Its translation: CASSVDPSGGLRHEQYF.

The chain links TRBV5-4 to TRBJ2-3, with 10 nucleotides matching TRBD1. V lost 0 bases, J lost 4 bases, and 2 bases stayed unmatched. This CDR3 contains 15 residues. The germline V gene has CDR1 SGHNT and CDR2 YYREEE (reference sequence). The CDR3 spells CASSLAGQGADTQYF. CDR3 in DNA: TGTGCCAGCAGCTTGGCCGGACAGGGGGCAGATACGCAGTATTTT.

This CDR3 is CASSPFSYNEQFF. In nucleotides, the CDR3 is TGTGCCAGCAGTCCTTTTTCCTACAATGAGCAGTTCTTC. The chain uses TRBV4-2 and TRBJ2-1, with no clear D. Trimming shortened V by 6 bases and J by 1 base, and 7 bases separated the two germline ends. Germline V lookup: CDR1 LGHNA, CDR2 YNFKEQ. The CDR3 sequence is 13 residues long.

V usage is TRBV7-3 and J usage is TRBJ2-7; 7 nucleotides align to TRBD2. Per germline, CDR1 SGHTA and CDR2 FQGTGA. The CDR3 is made up of 15 amino acids. The V gene end was trimmed by 0 bases and the J gene end by 4 bases; junction bases not matched to a gene: 6. The CDR3 protein is CASSLTAGVVYEQYF. In nucleotides, the CDR3 is TGTGCCAGCAGCTTAACGGCGGGAGTAGTATACGAGCAGTACTTC. The whole variable domain, remainder taken from reference TRBV7-3 and TRBJ2-7, is GAGVSQTPSNKVTEKGKYVELRCDPISGHTALYWYRQSLGQGPEFLIYFQGTGAADDSGLPNDRFFAVRPEGSVSTLKIQRTERGDSAVYLCASSLTAGVVYEQYFGPGTRLTVT.

The gene calls are TRBV30 and TRBJ1-4, with D perhaps TRBD1 (5 bases). This CDR3 is built from 14 residues. With 1 base removed from V and 2 bases from J, the gap between germline ends came to 8 bases. Germline V gives CDR1 GTSNPN, CDR2 SVGIG (reference sequence). This CDR3 reads CAWSEGATNEKLFF. The CDR3 DNA reads as TGTGCCTGGAGTGAAGGGGCGACTAATGAAAAACTGTTTTTT.

The CDR3 sequence is CASSKAREQGSGYTF. Here the CDR3 DNA reads TGTGCCAGCAGTAAAGCAAGAGAACAGGGGTCTGGCTACACCTTC. The V call is TRBV27, the J call TRBJ1-2; TRBD1 matches 7 bases. The CDR3 totals 15 residues. The germline gives CDR1 MNHEY, CDR2 SMNVEV (reference sequence). J gave up 7 bases and V 5 bases, and 13 bases lay outside the gene matches.

A few counts support this clone. The chain recombines TRBV27 with TRBJ2-7; 12 nucleotides agree with TRBD1. This CDR3 region has 16 residues. Trimming cost V 5 bases and J 4 bases; bases outside gene matches: 9. CDR1 is MNHEY, CDR2 SMNVEV, per germline (reference sequence). The CDR3: CASSPLPGQGAYEQYF. The CDR3 coding sequence is TGTGCCAGCAGTCCGCTCCCGGGACAGGGGGCGTACGAGCAGTACTTC.

The chain carries TRBV19 and TRBJ1-3; D uncertain. V was trimmed by 6 bases and J by 1 base, leaving 7 bases between them. In germline, CDR1 is LNHDA, CDR2 SQIVND (reference sequence). This CDR3 is 13 amino acids long. The CDR3 reads CASSRRSGNTIYF. The CDR3 nucleotides read TGTGCCAGTAGCCGGAGGTCTGGAAACACCATATATTTT. Filled out from reference TRBV19 and TRBJ1-3, the complete variable domain reads DGGITQSPKYLFRKEGQNVTLSCEQNLNHDAMYWYRQDPGQGLRLIYYSQIVNDFQKGDIAEGYSVSREKKESFPLTVTSAQKNPTAFYLCASSRRSGNTIYFGEGSWLTVV.